Listed here are 10 T cell receptor beta chains from one sample, sequenced in a study of blood T cells in healthy people across ages. Alongside a J-beta primer mix, a sample-barcoded 5' primer served in a second PCR lasting roughly 7 to 11 cycles. TCRdb reprocessed the 5' RACE reads with MiXCR, giving one entry per CDR3 protein. The repertoire holds 750,000 to 950,000 distinct CDR3 sequences, with about 27% as singletons. These sequences were also reported in another study, on T cells of mothers and their children.

Sequenced sample: blood. The receptors originated from a woman in her 40s in good health.

This clonotype was recorded many times. The J gene is TRBJ2-7, the V gene TRBV12-3 or TRBV12-4; D possibly uses TRBD1 or TRBD2 (5 bases each). Trimming took off 4 bases at V and 2 bases at J, with 15 bases between the two ends. The CDR3 has 15 amino acids. The CDR3 DNA follows: TGTGCCAGCAGTTCCGGGGACGGTACCCCCTACGAGCAGTACTTC. Its translation: CASSSGDGTPYEQYF.

This clonotype was counted between two and nine times. The chain employs TRBV28 and TRBJ2-7; 8 nucleotides match TRBD1. With 4 bases clipped from V and 1 base from J, the junction kept 6 bases outside the gene matches. This CDR3 has 15 residues. Germline V lookup: CDR1 MDHEN, CDR2 SYDVKM. The CDR3 reads CASSSGGSESYEQYF. The DNA for the CDR3 is TGTGCCAGCAGTTCAGGGGGCTCCGAATCCTACGAGCAGTACTTC.

This clonotype has at least ten counts. The V gene is TRBV12-3 or TRBV12-4, the J gene TRBJ2-7; 8 bases map to TRBD2. This CDR3 has 15 amino acids. With V trimmed by 2 bases and J by 0 bases, 3 bases remained unmatched. The chain's CDR3 is CASSLRGGSSYEQYF. CDR3 DNA sequence: TGTGCCAGCAGTTTACGGGGGGGGAGCTCCTACGAGCAGTACTTC.

This clonotype came up once. The rearrangement joins TRBV6-6 to TRBJ2-7, with 7 bases lining up with TRBD2. J was trimmed by 6 bases and V by 7 bases; bases with no gene match: 9. Germline CDR1 is MNHNY and CDR2 is SVGAGI (reference sequence). The length of the CDR3 is 13 residues. CDR3 protein: CASMGGSCSEQYF. The CDR3 nucleotides read TGTGCCAGCATGGGGGGGTCTTGCTCCGAGCAGTACTTC.

This clonotype was seen a few times. This chain links TRBV27 with TRBJ2-1; 10 bases align to TRBD1. The CDR3 is 20 amino acids. Germline V lookup: CDR1 MNHEY, CDR2 SMNVEV (reference sequence). The V and J ends lost 5 bases and 3 bases, in that order; junction bases with no gene match: 19. The CDR3 bases are TGTGCCAGCAGTGCTATGTATGGACAGGGGGGATCTGCTGGCTACAATGAGCAGTTCTTC. Translated: CASSAMYGQGGSAGYNEQFF.

The chain carries TRBV5-1 and TRBJ2-1; D may be TRBD1 (6 bases). CDR1 SGHRS and CDR2 YFSETQ come from the germline V gene. The CDR3 is made up of 18 amino acids. Trimming pared 1 base from V and 0 bases from J, leaving 17 bases between. The CDR3 loop reads CASSLSGQHVSSYNEQFF. The CDR3 region has the DNA TGCGCCAGCAGCTTGTCTGGACAGCATGTGAGCTCCTACAATGAGCAGTTCTTC. Full variable domain (rest looked up from reference TRBV5-1 and TRBJ2-1): KAGVTQTPRYLIKTRGQQVTLSCSPISGHRSVSWYQQTPGQGLQFLFEYFSETQRNKGNFPGRFSGRQFSNSRSEMNVSTLELGDSALYLCASSLSGQHVSSYNEQFFGPGTRLTVL.

This clonotype was recorded many times. The chain combines TRBV5-1 with TRBJ2-7, with a possible D match to TRBD2 (6 bases). Trimming shortened V by 2 bases and J by 2 bases, and 11 bases separated the two germline ends. This CDR3 region has 14 residues. Germline V lookup: CDR1 SGHRS, CDR2 YFSETQ. CDR3 sequence: CASSFGTPAYEQYF. CDR3 in DNA: TGCGCCAGCAGCTTCGGGACTCCTGCCTACGAGCAGTACTTC.

Only a few counts were recorded for this clonotype. The genes are TRBV20-1 and TRBJ1-1; no clear D. The length of the CDR3 is 14 residues. The V end was cut by 0 bases, the J end by 6 bases, with 14 bases between. Germline values: CDR1 DFQATT, CDR2 SNEGSKA (reference sequence). The CDR3 nucleotides are TGCAGTGCTAGAGATTTTGTGGAGAGGGCTGAAGCTTTCTTT. As protein: CSARDFVERAEAFF.

This clonotype was seen more than once but under ten times. The chain recombines TRBV6-6 with TRBJ1-5; 8 bases map to TRBD1. Per the germline V gene, CDR1 is MNHNY and CDR2 is SVGAGI (reference sequence). The CDR3 runs 15 residues. V lost 6 bases, J lost 3 bases, and 7 bases stayed unmatched. The CDR3 DNA reads as TGTGCCAGCAGCCGAGGACAGGGAAACAATCAGCCCCAGCATTTT. Translation: CASSRGQGNNQPQHF.

The rearrangement links TRBV20-1 to TRBJ2-3; tentative D call: TRBD2 (6 bases). The V gene's germline CDR1 is DFQATT and CDR2 SNEGSKA (reference sequence). Trimming removed 5 bases at V and 3 bases at J, with 15 bases between. The CDR3 has 14 residues. The CDR3 here is CSASKGGGTDTQYF. The CDR3 DNA sequence: TGCAGTGCTTCAAAGGGAGGCGGGACAGATACGCAGTATTTT.